Described below is a single TCR beta chain sequence and its context. The sample belongs to a study of somatic mutations in cytotoxic T cells in rheumatoid arthritis. CDR3 length equals 16 residues. V lost 2 bases and J 4 bases, leaving 16 bases between the germline ends. The germline V gene encodes CDR1 SGHVS and CDR2 FQNEAQ. Measured with immunoSEQ multiplex PCR; TCRdb has only the in-frame clones, and not every one. The sample consists of some 25,000 clones, 82% of them appearing once. This chain connects TRBV7-8 to TRBJ2-3; no firm D call. The sample was CD8+ T cells sorted from blood. The TCR comes from a man in his forties or fifties in good health. The CDR3 loop reads CASSLKAYPGADTQYF. CDR3 bases: TGTGCCAGCAGCTTAAAGGCGTACCCAGGAGCAGATACGCAGTATTTT.